The TCR beta chain under discussion was sequenced for a study of CD8+ T cells in alopecia areata. Overall study findings and caveats: Uncertainty about whether baseline CD8+ expansion is linked to response remains, with one nonresponder.

This clone was detected only a few times. Antigen unknown. Following RNA extraction, reverse transcription yielded cDNA that acted as the sequencing template. Assay used: immunoSEQ multiplex PCR; TCRdb lists only in-frame clones, some missing. The profile shows fewer than 110,000 clones, about three fifths of them singletons. Documented treatment: oral pan-JAK inhibitor, 5-10 mg twice daily. Trimming took 3 bases from V and 10 from J, leaving 12 bases between them. CDR1 LNHNV and CDR2 YYDKDF come from the germline V gene (reference sequence). This CDR3 contains 12 residues. This chain uses TRBV15 with TRBJ2-5; D is unresolved. The sequence derives from a human donor with alopecia areata. The specimen was CD8+ T cells sorted from blood, collected around week 55, from a patient treated with tofacitinib. CDR3 sequence: CATSSGRGHQYF. The CDR3 DNA reads as TGTGCCACCAGCAGTGGCCGAGGCCACCAGTACTTC.